This TCR beta chain was documented in a study of cytomegalovirus exposure and HLA in healthy donors. Study context: Prior work identified around 120 million unique TCR beta sequences in some 200 million T cells.

This clone was recorded only once. The antigen remains unidentified. Germline V gene lookup returns CDR1 LGHNT and CDR2 FRNRAP. This CDR3 spans 13 amino acids. Trimming took 5 bases from V and 0 from J, leaving 6 bases between them. Study outcomes and limitations: Cytomegalovirus-associated status was assigned to 150 to 200 TCR beta chains. In a later analysis, compared with equally common non-associated chains, HLA-associated beta chains were more expanded.

PCR amplification relied on 60 Vbeta primers (plus 13 Jbeta primers). Per the study methods: Unique TCR beta chains totaled about 73 million in a later count, with 8.5 million to 12 million of them shared. Sequencing used immunoSEQ multiplex PCR; TCRdb keeps in-frame clones, though not all of them. The DNA was the basis for D and trimming; V, J and clone size are from that table. The sample has some 140,000 clones, 70% to 80% seen once. This receptor was identified in a female donor in good health and CMV-seronegative. The rearrangement uses TRBV12-5 and TRBJ2-3, with D maybe TRBD1 (6 bases). Sequenced input: PBMCs. CDR3 DNA: TGTGCTAGTGGTACAGGGAGCACAGATACGCAGTATTTT. This gives the protein CASGTGSTDTQYF.